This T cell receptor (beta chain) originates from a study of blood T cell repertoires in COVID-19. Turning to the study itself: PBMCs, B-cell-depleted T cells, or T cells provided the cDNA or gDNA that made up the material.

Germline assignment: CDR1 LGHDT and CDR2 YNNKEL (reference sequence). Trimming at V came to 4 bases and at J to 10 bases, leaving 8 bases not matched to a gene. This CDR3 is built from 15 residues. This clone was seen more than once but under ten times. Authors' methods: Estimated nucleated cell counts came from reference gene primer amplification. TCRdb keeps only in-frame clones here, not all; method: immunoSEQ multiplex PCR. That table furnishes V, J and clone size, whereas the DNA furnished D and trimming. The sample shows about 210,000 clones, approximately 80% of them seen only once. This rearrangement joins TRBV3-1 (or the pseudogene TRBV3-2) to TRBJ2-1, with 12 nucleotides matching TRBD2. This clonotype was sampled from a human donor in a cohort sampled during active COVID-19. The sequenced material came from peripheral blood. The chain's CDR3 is CASSPGLAGSAEQFF. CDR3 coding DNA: TGTGCCAGCAGCCCTGGACTAGCGGGGTCCGCGGAGCAGTTCTTC.